This T cell receptor (beta chain) derives from a study of cytomegalovirus exposure and HLA in healthy donors. About this clone itself: The antigen remains unidentified.

Trimming at V came to 3 bases and at J to 8 bases, leaving 19 bases not matched to a gene. The CDR3 contains 19 residues. This PCR relied on a set of 60 Vbeta primers and 13 Jbeta primers. The repertoire was sequenced with immunoSEQ multiplex PCR; TCRdb's copy has only in-frame clones and lacks some. The sample lists 120,000 or so clones, around 80% seen once, with approximately 1.2% in the top ten. Findings and limits, study-wide: Later analysis suggested links between common viral pathogens and several top significant clusters.

Sequencing was done on a sample of PBMCs. This TCR came from a female donor in good health and CMV-seronegative. The V call is TRBV5-3, the J call TRBJ1-6; 8 bases fit TRBD1. TRBV5-3 is an ORF, with its function uncertain. The CDR3 loop reads CARSSSGTGLAPRYSPLHF. In nucleotides, the CDR3 is TGTGCCAGAAGCTCTTCCGGGACAGGACTCGCCCCTCGGTATTCACCCCTCCACTTT.